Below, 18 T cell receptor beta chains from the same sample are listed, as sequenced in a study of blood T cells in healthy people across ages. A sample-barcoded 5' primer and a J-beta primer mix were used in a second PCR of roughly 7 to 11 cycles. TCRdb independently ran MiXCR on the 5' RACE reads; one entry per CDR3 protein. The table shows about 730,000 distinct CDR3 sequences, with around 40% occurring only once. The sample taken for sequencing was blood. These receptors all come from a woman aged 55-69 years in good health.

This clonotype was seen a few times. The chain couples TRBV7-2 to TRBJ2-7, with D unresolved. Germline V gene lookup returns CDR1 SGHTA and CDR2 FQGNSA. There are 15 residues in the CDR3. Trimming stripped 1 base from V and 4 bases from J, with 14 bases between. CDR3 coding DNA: TGTGCCAGCAGCTTAGACGGAACCCGGGTATACGAGCAGTACTTC. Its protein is CASSLDGTRVYEQYF.

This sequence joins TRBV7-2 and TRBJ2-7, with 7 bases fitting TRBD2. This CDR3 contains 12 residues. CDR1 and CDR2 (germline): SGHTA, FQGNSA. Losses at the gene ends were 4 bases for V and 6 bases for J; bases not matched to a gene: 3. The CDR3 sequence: CASSSGTTEQYF. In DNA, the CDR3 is TGTGCCAGCAGCTCCGGGACTACCGAGCAGTACTTC.

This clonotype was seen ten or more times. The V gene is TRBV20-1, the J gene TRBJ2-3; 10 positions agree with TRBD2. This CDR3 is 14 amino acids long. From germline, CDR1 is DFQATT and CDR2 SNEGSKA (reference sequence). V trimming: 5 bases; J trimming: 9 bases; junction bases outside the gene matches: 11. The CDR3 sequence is CSAGGTPGLATQYF. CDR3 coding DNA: TGCAGTGCTGGAGGCACCCCGGGACTAGCGACGCAGTATTTT.

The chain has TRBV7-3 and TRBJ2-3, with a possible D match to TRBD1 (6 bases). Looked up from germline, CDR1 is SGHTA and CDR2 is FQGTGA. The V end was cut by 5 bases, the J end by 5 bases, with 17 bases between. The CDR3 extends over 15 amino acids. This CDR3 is CASSNRASARDTQYF. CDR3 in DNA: TGTGCCAGCAGCAACAGGGCCTCTGCTCGAGATACGCAGTATTTT.

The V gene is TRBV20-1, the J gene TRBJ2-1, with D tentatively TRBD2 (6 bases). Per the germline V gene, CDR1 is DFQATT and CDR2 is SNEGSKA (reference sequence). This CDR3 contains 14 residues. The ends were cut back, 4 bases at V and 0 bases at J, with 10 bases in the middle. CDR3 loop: CSATGESSYNEQFF. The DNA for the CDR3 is TGCAGTGCTACGGGGGAAAGCTCCTACAATGAGCAGTTCTTC.

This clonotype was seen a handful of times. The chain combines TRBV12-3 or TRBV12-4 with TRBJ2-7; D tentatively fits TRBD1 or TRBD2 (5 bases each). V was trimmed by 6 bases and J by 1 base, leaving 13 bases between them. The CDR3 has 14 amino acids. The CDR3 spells CASRTGANSYEQYF. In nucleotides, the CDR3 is TGTGCCAGCAGAACCGGGGCCAATTCCTACGAGCAGTACTTC.

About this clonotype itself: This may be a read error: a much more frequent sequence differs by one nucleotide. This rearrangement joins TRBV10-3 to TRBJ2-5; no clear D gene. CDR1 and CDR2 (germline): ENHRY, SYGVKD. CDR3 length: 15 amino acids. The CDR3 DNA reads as TGTGCCTTCAGTGAATCGGGTCGGGCCCAAGAGACCCAGTACTTC. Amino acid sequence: CAFSESGRAQETQYF.

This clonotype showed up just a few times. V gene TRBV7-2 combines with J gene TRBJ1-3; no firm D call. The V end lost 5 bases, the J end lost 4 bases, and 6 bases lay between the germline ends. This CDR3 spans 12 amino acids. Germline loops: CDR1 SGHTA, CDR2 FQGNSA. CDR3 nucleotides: TGTGCCAGCAGCCTCGCCGGAAACACCATATATTTT. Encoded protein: CASSLAGNTIYF.

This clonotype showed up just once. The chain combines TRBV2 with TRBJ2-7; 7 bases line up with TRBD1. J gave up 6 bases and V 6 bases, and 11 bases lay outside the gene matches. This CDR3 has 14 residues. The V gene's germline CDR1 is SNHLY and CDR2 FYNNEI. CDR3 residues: CASRGTGDLGEQYF. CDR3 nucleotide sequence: TGTGCCAGCAGGGGAACAGGGGACCTCGGCGAGCAGTACTTC.

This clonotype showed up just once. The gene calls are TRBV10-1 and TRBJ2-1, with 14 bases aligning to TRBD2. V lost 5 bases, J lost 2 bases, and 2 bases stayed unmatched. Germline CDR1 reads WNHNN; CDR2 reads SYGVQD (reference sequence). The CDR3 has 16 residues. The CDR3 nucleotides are TGCGCCAGCAGTAGGACTAGCGGGGGGACCTACAATGAGCAGTTCTTC. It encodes CASSRTSGGTYNEQFF.

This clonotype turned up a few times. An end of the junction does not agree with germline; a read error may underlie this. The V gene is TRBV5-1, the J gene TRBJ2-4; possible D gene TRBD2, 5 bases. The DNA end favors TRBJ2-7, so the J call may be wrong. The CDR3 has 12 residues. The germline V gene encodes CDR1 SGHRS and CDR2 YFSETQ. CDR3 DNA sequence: TGTGCCAGCAGCCTCGGACTGGACGAGCAGTACTTC. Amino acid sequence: CASSLGLDEQYF.

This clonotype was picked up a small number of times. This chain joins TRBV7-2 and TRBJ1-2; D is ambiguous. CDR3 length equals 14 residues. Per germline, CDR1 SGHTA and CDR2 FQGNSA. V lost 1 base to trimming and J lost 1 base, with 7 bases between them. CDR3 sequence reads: CASSLDPFNYGYTF. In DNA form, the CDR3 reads TGTGCCAGCAGCTTAGACCCCTTTAACTATGGCTACACCTTC.

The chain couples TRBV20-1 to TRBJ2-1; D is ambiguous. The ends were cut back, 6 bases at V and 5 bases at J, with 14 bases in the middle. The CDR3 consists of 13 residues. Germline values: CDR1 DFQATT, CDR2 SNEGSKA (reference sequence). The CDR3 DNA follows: TGCAGTGCGCTTGGCGGCGGAAACAATGAGCAGTTCTTC. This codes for CSALGGGNNEQFF.

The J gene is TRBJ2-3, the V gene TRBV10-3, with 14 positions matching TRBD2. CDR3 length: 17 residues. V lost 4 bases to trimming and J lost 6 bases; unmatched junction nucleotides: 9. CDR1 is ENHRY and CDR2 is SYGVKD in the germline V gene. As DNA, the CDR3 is TGTGCCATCAGTGGTTCGGGACTAGCGGGGGCGTCTGATACGCAGTATTTT. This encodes CAISGSGLAGASDTQYF.

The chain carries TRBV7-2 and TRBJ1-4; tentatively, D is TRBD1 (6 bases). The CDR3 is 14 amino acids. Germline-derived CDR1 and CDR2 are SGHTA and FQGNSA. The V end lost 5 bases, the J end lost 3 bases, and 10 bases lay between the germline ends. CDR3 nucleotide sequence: TGTGCCAGCAGCCCAGGGGATGCTAATGAAAAACTGTTTTTT. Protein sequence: CASSPGDANEKLFF.

CDR3 region: CASSRTSGTSNEQFF. For the CDR3, the DNA is TGTGCCAGCAGCAGGACTAGCGGGACCAGTAATGAGCAGTTCTTC. This chain joins TRBV6-6 and TRBJ2-1; 12 nucleotides match TRBD2. This CDR3 is built from 15 residues. V was clipped by 6 bases and J by 7 bases; unmatched bases: 7. Germline-derived CDR1 and CDR2 are MNHNY and SVGAGI (reference sequence).

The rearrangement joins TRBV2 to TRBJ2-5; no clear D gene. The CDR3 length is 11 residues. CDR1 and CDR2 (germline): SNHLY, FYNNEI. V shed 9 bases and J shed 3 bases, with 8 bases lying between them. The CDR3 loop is CARHAEETQYF. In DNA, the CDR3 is TGTGCCAGACATGCGGAAGAGACCCAGTACTTC. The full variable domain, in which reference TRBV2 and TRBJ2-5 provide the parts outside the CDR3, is EPEVTQTPSHQVTQMGQEVILRCVPISNHLYFYWYRQILGQKVEFLVSFYNNEISEKSEIFDDQFSVERPDGSNFTLKIRSTKLEDSAMYFCARHAEETQYFGPGTRLLVL.

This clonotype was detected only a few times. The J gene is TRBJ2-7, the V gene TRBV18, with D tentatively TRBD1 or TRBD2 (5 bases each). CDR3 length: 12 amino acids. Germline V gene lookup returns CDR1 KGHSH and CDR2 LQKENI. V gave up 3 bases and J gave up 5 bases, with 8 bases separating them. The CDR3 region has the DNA TGTGCCAGCTCACCCAGGGAGAACGAGCAGTACTTC. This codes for CASSPRENEQYF.